One and the same sample provided the 9 T cell receptor beta chains below, sequenced in a study of technical replicates of blood from four donors. The table came from immunoSEQ multiplex PCR; TCRdb's copy has only in-frame clones and leaves some out. The table records tens of thousands of clones, 90% to 95% of them present only once. Sequencing was performed on T cells isolated from PBMCs. The receptors come from a human donor in good health.

V gene TRBV13 combines with J gene TRBJ1-1; 10 nucleotides match TRBD1. The J segment lost 8 bases and the V segment lost 5 bases, leaving 11 bases of the junction unmatched. CDR3 length: 15 residues. CDR1 and CDR2 from the germline V gene are PRHDT and FYEKMQ (reference sequence). The CDR3 region has the DNA TGTGCCAGCAGCGCCGCCCCGGGACAGGGGTTCGAAGCTTTCTTT. Amino acids: CASSAAPGQGFEAFF.

The chain carries TRBV6-1 and TRBJ2-3; tentative D call: TRBD2 (6 bases). The CDR3 has 14 residues. V was pared by 3 bases and J by 6 bases, with 13 bases between. Germline loops: CDR1 MNHNS, CDR2 SASEGT. For the CDR3, the DNA is TGTGCCAGCAGTGAGCGGGGCGTATTCGATACGCAGTATTTT. As protein: CASSERGVFDTQYF.

This chain links TRBV5-1 with TRBJ2-3; TRBD1 might be the D (5 bases). This CDR3 contains 14 residues. Germline loops: CDR1 SGHRS, CDR2 YFSETQ. Trimming took off 2 bases at V and 0 bases at J, with 7 bases between the two ends. The CDR3, as DNA: TGCGCCAGCAGCTTACAGGCTAGCACAGATACGCAGTATTTT. Amino acid sequence: CASSLQASTDTQYF.

This chain uses TRBV29-1 with TRBJ2-1; the match to TRBD2 covers 10 bases. This CDR3 has 14 residues. The trim removed 5 bases at V and 4 bases at J, leaving 5 bases unmatched. Germline V CDR1 and CDR2: SQVTM, ANQGSEA. CDR3 loop: CSVSGTSAYNEQFF. CDR3 sequence (DNA): TGCAGCGTTAGTGGGACTAGCGCATACAATGAGCAGTTCTTC.

The rearrangement links TRBV5-6 to TRBJ1-2, with D possibly matching TRBD1 (5 bases). The CDR3 extends over 18 amino acids. Trimming shortened V by 3 bases and J by 8 bases, and 29 bases separated the two germline ends. Germline CDR1 SGHDT, CDR2 YYEEEE. The CDR3 is CASSSTPGTYSSNVGYTF. The CDR3 region has the DNA TGTGCCAGCAGCTCAACCCCCGGGACTTATTCTAGTAACGTAGGCTACACCTTC.

The chain couples TRBV30 to TRBJ2-7; no firm D call. The CDR3 has 11 residues. Germline V lookup: CDR1 GTSNPN, CDR2 SVGIG (reference sequence). V lost 2 bases, J lost 1 base, and 3 bases lay in between. This CDR3 is CAWSLSYEQYF. As DNA, the CDR3 is TGTGCCTGGAGTTTATCCTACGAGCAGTACTTC.

This chain links TRBV18 with TRBJ2-6; tentative D call: TRBD2 (6 bases). V dropped 6 bases and J dropped 3 bases, with 18 bases sitting between them. This CDR3 has 17 residues. Germline V gene data show CDR1 as KGHSH and CDR2 as LQKENI. Here the CDR3 DNA reads TGTGCCAGCTCGCAAGGAGGGTCAGGAGGTGGGGCCAACGTCCTGACTTTC. The encoded protein is CASSQGGSGGGANVLTF.

The V gene is TRBV28, the J gene TRBJ1-4; possible D gene TRBD1, 6 bases. CDR1 is MDHEN, CDR2 SYDVKM, per germline. Between the trimmed V and J ends, which lost 3 bases and 3 bases, there was a span of 8 bases. The CDR3 runs to 14 residues. Here the CDR3 reads CASSLGAPNEKLFF. The CDR3 coding sequence is TGTGCCAGCAGTTTGGGGGCGCCTAATGAAAAACTGTTTTTT.

This rearrangement joins TRBV11-3 to TRBJ2-7; 7 bases line up with TRBD2. The CDR3 has 16 amino acids. V shed 1 base, J shed 0 bases, and the junction held 6 bases outside the gene matches. The germline V gene has CDR1 SGHNT and CDR2 YENEEA. In DNA form, the CDR3 reads TGTGCCAGCAGCTTAGCGGCTAGCGGCAGCTCCTACGAGCAGTACTTC. Protein: CASSLAASGSSYEQYF.